This T cell receptor (beta chain) was identified in a study of beta chain features in type 1 diabetes. The CDR3 runs 13 residues. The germline V gene encodes CDR1 SEHNR and CDR2 FQNEAQ (reference sequence). Findings of the study overall: There were fewer insertions and more deletions at the VDJ junctions of type 1 diabetes patients.

What was sequenced were expressed TCRB transcripts, since all of the isolated RNA had been reverse transcribed. An average around 3.8 million reads came from naive, central memory and regulatory T cell samples. The method was immunoSEQ multiplex PCR; TCRdb's version includes in-frame clones alone and lacks a portion of them. The data contain hundreds of thousands of clones, 12% to 15% of them seen just once; the ten biggest clones take up 6.7%. The table lists this clone with a few counts. Its antigen is not identified. The receptor was derived from a man aged 25-45 years in good health. The chain combines TRBV7-9 with TRBJ2-5, with D unclear. The last part of the DNA fits TRBJ2-7 better; the J call may be wrong. Sequencing was carried out using central memory CD4+ T cells from blood. CDR3 region: CASSSGRFYEQYF. The CDR3 DNA is TGTGCCAGCAGCTCGGGCCGATTCTACGAGCAGTACTTC.